This TCR beta chain comes out of a study of radiotherapy plus CTLA-4 blockade in lung cancer. Overall study: Under 20% of patients responded objectively, and roughly 30% achieved disease control.

Concerning this clone: Antigen specificity is unknown.

Germline lookup yields CDR1 SEHNR and CDR2 FQNEAQ (reference sequence). The CDR3 runs to 12 residues. Trimming cost V 1 base and J 6 bases, with 4 bases left between them. Some clones are missing from TCRdb's copy, which holds only in-frame ones; the method was immunoSEQ multiplex PCR. The table records over 60,000 clones, 87% of them present only once. Study-level findings and limits: Peripheral blood showed expansion of tumor-derived TCR clones after radiotherapy and ipilimumab.

The chain employs TRBV7-9 and TRBJ2-1; D is unresolved. The sequence was collected from a human donor with non-small cell lung cancer that progressed on radiotherapy plus ipilimumab. Sequenced here: peripheral blood, sampled from a patient treated with radiotherapy plus ipilimumab. As DNA, the CDR3 is TGTGCCAGCAGCTTAGAAGGCAATGAGCAGTTCTTC. This codes for CASSLEGNEQFF.